One T cell receptor beta chain is described in this entry. The data derive from a study of blood T cell repertoires in COVID-19. Looking at the study overall: Some COVID-19 samples were acute and others convalescent; all came from the United States, Italy and Spain. The cDNA or gDNA used as material had been derived from T cells, B-cell-depleted T cells, or PBMCs.

Original data processing: Amplifying reference gene primers gave estimates of nucleated cell counts. Sequencing used immunoSEQ multiplex PCR; TCRdb keeps in-frame clones, though not all of them. That table supplies the V and J calls and clone size; D and trimming were determined from the DNA. Among about 400,000 clones, approximately 86% were seen once, and the ten largest hold roughly 1.9%. The CDR3 has 12 residues. Germline V gives CDR1 SGHTA, CDR2 FQGNSA. Unmatched junction bases numbered 1, after V lost 2 bases and J lost 9 bases. This sequence joins TRBV7-2 and TRBJ2-1; 7 nucleotides agree with TRBD1. The sample consisted of PBMCs or T cells enriched from blood (not recorded which). The sequence came from a middle-aged woman with acute COVID-19. The CDR3 here is CASSLNRGEQFF. Written as DNA, the CDR3 is TGTGCCAGCAGCTTAAACAGGGGTGAGCAGTTCTTC.